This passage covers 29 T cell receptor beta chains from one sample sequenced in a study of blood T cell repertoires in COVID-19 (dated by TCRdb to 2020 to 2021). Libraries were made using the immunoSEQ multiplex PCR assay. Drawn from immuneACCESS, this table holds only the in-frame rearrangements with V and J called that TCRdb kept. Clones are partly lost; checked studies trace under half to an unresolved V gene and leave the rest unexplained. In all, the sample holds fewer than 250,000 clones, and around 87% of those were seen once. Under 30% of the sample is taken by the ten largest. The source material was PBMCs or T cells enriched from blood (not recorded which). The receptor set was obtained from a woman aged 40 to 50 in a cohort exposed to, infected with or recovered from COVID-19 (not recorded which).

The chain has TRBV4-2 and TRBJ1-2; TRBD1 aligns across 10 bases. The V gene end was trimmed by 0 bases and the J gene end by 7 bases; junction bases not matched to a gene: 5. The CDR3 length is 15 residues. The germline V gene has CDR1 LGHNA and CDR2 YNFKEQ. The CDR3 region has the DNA TGTGCCAGCAGCCAAGATGGGACAGGGGTCGGTGGCTACACCTTC. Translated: CASSQDGTGVGGYTF.

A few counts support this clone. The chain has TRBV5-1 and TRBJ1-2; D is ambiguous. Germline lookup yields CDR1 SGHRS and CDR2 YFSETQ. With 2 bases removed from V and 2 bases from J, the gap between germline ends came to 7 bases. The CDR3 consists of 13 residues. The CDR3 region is CASSLEANYGYTF. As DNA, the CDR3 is TGCGCCAGCAGCTTAGAGGCGAACTATGGCTACACCTTC.

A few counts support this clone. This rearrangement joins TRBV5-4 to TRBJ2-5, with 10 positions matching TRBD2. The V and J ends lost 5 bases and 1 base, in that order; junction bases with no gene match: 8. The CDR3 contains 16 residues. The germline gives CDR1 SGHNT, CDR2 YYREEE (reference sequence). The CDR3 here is CASRKTSGQRQETQYF. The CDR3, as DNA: TGTGCCAGCAGAAAGACTAGCGGGCAACGCCAAGAGACCCAGTACTTC.

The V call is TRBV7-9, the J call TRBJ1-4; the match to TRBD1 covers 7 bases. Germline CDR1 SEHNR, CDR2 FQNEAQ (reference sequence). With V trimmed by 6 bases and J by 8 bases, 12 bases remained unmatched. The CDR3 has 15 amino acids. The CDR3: CASRPDREAGEKLFF. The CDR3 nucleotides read TGTGCCAGCAGACCTGACAGGGAGGCAGGGGAAAAACTGTTTTTT. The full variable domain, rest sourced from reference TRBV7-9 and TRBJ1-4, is DTGVSQNPRHKITKRGQNVTFRCDPISEHNRLYWYRQTLGQGPEFLTYFQNEAQLEKSRLLSDRFSAERPKGSFSTLEIQRTEQGDSAMYLCASRPDREAGEKLFFGSGTQLSVL.

The CDR3 region is CASSWKIKGQAVAFF. The CDR3 nucleotides read TGTGCCAGCAGCTGGAAAATAAAGGGACAGGCTGTGGCTTTCTTT. This chain joins TRBV5-6 and TRBJ1-1, with 8 bases that match TRBD1. Germline V CDR1 and CDR2: SGHDT, YYEEEE. The ends lost 3 bases at V and 11 bases at J; junction bases unmatched: 15. The CDR3 sequence is 15 residues long.

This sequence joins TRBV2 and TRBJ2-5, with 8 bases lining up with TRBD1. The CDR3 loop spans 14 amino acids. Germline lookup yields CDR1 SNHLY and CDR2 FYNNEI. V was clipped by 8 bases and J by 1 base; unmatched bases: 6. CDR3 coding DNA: TGTGCCAGCGGGGGACAGGAATCCCAAGAGACCCAGTACTTC. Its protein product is CASGGQESQETQYF.

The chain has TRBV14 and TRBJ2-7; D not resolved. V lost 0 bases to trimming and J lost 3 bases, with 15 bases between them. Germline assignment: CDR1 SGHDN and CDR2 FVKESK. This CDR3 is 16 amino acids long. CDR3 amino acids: CASSQDKVRSLYEQYF. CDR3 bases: TGTGCCAGCAGCCAAGATAAGGTGCGGAGTCTCTACGAGCAGTACTTC.

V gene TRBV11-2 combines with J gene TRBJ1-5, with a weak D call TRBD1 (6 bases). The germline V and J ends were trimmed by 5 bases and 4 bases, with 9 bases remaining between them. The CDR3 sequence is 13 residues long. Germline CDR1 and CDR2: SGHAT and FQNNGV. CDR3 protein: CASSQGLNQPQHF. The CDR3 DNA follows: TGTGCCAGCAGCCAGGGGCTGAATCAGCCCCAGCATTTT.

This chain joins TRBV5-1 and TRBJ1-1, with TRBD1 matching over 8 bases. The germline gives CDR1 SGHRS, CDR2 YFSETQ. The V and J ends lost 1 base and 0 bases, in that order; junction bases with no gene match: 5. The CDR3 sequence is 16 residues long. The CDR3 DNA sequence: TGCGCCAGCAGCTTGACGGCAGGGGGCCTGAACACTGAAGCTTTCTTT. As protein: CASSLTAGGLNTEAFF. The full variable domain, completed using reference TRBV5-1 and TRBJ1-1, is KAGVTQTPRYLIKTRGQQVTLSCSPISGHRSVSWYQQTPGQGLQFLFEYFSETQRNKGNFPGRFSGRQFSNSRSEMNVSTLELGDSALYLCASSLTAGGLNTEAFFGQGTRLTVV.

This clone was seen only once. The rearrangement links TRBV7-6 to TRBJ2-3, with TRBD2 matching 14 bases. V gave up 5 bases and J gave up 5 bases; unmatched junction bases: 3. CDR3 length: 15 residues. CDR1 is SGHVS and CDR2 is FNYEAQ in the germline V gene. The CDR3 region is CASSPGLAGVDTQYF. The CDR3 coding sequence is TGTGCCAGCAGCCCGGGACTAGCGGGAGTAGATACGCAGTATTTT.

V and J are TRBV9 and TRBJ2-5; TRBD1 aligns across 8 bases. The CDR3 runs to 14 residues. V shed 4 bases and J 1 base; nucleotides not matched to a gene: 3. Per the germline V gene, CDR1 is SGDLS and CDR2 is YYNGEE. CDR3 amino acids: CASSPGQAQETQYF. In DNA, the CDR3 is TGTGCCAGCAGCCCGGGACAGGCCCAAGAGACCCAGTACTTC.

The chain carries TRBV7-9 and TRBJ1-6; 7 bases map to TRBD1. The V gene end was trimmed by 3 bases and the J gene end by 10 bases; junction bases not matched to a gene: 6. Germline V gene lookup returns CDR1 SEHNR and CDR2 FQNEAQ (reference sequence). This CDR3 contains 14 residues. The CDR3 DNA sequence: TGTGCCAGCAGCTTCCTGTCACAGGGGTCACCCCTCCACTTT. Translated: CASSFLSQGSPLHF.

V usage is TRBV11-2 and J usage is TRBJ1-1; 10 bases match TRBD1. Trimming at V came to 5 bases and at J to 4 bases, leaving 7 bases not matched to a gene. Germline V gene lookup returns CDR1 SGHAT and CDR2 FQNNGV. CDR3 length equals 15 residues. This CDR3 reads CASSRYGTGATEAFF. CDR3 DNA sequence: TGTGCCAGCAGCAGATATGGGACAGGGGCCACTGAAGCTTTCTTT.

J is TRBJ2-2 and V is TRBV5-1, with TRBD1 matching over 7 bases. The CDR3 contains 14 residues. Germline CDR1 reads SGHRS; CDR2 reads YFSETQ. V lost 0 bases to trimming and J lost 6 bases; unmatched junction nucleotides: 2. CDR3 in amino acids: CASSLAGTAGELFF. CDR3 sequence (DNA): TGCGCCAGCAGCTTGGCCGGGACAGCCGGGGAGCTGTTTTTT.

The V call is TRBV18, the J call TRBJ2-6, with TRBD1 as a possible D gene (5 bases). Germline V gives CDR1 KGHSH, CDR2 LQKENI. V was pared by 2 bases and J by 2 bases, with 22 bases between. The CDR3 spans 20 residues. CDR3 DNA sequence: TGTGCCAGCTCACCATTTAAATCTCCGGTGGGCAGGGCTGGGGCCAACGTCCTGACTTTC. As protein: CASSPFKSPVGRAGANVLTF.

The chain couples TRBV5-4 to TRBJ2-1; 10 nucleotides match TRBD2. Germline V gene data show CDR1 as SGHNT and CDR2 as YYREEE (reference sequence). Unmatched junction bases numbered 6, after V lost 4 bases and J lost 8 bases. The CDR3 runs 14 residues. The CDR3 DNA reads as TGTGCCAGCAGCGAGGGACTAGCGTTCGATGAGCAGTTCTTC. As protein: CASSEGLAFDEQFF.

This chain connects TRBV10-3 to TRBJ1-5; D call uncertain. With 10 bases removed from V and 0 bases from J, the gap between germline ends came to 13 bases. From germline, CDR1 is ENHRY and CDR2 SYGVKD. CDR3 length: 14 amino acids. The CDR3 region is CATLPRYSNQPQHF. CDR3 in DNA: TGTGCCACCCTCCCCCGGTATAGCAATCAGCCCCAGCATTTT.

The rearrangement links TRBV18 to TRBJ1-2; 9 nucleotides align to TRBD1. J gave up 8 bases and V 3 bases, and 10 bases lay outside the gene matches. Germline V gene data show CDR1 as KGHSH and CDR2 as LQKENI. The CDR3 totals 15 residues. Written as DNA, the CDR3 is TGTGCCAGCTCACCTAGCGGACAGGGGACCGGGGGCTACACCTTC. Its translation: CASSPSGQGTGGYTF.

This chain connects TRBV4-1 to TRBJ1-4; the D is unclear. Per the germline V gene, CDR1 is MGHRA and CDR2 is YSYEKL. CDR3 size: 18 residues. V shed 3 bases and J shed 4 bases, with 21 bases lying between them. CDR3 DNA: TGCGCCAGCAGCCACCCCGGGAGAGAAAAAAAGGTTAATGAAAAACTGTTTTTT. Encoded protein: CASSHPGREKKVNEKLFF.

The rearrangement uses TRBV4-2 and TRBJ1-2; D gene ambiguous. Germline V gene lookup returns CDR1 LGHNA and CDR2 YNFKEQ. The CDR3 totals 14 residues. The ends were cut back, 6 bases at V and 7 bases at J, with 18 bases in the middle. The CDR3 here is CASRERSIVGGYTF. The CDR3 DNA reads TGTGCCAGCAGGGAGCGGTCAATCGTGGGTGGCTACACCTTC.

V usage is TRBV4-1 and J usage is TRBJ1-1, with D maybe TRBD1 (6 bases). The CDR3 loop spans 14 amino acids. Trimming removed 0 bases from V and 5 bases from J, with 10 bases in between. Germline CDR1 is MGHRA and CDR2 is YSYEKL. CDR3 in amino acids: CASSQDKGGTEAFF. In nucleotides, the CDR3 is TGCGCCAGCAGCCAAGATAAGGGGGGGACTGAAGCTTTCTTT.

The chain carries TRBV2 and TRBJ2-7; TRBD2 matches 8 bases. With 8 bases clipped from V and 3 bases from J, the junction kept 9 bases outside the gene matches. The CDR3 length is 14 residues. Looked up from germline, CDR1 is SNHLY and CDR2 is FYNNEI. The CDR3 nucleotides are TGTGCCAGCGGGGGGTTAGCGGGACACTACGAGCAGTACTTC. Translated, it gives CASGGLAGHYEQYF.

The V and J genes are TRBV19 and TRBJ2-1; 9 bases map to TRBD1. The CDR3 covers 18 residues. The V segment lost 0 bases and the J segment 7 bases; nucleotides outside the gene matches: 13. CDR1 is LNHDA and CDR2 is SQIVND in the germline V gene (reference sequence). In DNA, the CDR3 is TGTGCCAGTAGTATAGAGCTAAGAGGGACAGGGCAGGGGAATGAGCAGTTCTTC. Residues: CASSIELRGTGQGNEQFF.

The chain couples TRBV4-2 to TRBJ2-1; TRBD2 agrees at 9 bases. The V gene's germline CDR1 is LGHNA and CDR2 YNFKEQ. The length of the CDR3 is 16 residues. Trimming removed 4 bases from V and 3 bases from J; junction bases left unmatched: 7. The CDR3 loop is CASSPLLRGGYNEQFF. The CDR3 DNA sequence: TGTGCCAGCAGCCCCTTACTGCGGGGGGGCTACAATGAGCAGTTCTTC.

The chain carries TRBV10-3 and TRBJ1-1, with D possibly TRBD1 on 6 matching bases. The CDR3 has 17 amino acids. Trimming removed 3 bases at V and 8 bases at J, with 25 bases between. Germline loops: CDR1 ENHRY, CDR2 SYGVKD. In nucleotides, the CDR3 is TGTGCCATCAGTGACCCGACCAAACAGGGAGTCGCCCAAGAAGCTTTCTTT. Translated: CAISDPTKQGVAQEAFF.

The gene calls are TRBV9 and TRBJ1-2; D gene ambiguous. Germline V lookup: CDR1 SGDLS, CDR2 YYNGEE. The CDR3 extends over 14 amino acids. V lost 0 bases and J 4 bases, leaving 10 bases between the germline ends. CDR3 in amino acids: CASSVDPGSYGYTF. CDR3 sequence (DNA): TGTGCCAGCAGCGTAGACCCCGGGAGCTATGGCTACACCTTC.

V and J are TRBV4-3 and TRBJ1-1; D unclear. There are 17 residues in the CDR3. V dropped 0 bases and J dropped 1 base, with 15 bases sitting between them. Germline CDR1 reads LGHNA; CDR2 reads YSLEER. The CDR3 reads CASSQDWIGEENTEAFF. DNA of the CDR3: TGCGCCAGCAGCCAAGATTGGATTGGGGAGGAGAACACTGAAGCTTTCTTT.

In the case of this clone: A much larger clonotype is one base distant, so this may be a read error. CDR3 nucleotide sequence: TGTGCCAGCAGTTCTTACAATGAGCAGTTCTTC. Its protein is CASSSYNEQFF. The V call is TRBV28, the J call TRBJ2-1; D not certain. Per germline, CDR1 MDHEN and CDR2 SYDVKM. The V end was cut by 4 bases, the J end by 4 bases, with 2 bases between. The CDR3 loop spans 11 amino acids.

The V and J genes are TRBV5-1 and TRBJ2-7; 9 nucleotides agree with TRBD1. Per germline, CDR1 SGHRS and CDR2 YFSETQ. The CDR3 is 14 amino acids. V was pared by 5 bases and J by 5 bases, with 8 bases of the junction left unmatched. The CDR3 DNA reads TGCGCCAGCAGTTCGGGACAGGGTGGGGACGAGCAGTACTTC. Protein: CASSSGQGGDEQYF.